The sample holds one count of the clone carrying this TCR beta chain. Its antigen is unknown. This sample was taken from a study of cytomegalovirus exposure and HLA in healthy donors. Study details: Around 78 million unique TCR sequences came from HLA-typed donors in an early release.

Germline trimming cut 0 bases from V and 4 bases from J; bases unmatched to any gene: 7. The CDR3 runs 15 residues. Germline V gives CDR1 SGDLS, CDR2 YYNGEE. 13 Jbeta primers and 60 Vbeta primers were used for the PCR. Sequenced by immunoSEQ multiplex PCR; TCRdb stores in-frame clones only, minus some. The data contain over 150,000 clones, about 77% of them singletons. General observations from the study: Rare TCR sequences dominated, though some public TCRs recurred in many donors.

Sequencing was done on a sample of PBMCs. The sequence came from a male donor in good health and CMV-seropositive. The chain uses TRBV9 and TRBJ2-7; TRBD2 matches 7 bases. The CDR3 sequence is CASSVGGGVTYEQYF. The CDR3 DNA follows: TGTGCCAGCAGCGTAGGGGGAGGGGTGACTTACGAGCAGTACTTC.